Following are 17 T cell receptor beta chains from one sample sequenced in a study of glioma-infiltrating T cells. Using RNA template, CDR3s of TCR alpha and beta were amplified with iRepertoire arm-PCR. MiXCR, run by TCRdb on the multiplex PCR reads, gives a single entry per CDR3 protein. The sample lists more than 350,000 distinct CDR3 sequences, approximately 42% occurring once. The specimen was glioma tissue, nonneoplastic brain tissue, or PBMCs (not recorded which). Source of these receptors: a human donor with low-grade glioma or glioblastoma, undergoing nonglioma brain surgery, or in good health (not recorded which).

For the CDR3, the DNA is TGCGCCAGCAGCCCGGGACAGACCGCCTCCTACGAGCAGTACTTC. Translated, it gives CASSPGQTASYEQYF. The chain joins TRBV4-1 to TRBJ2-7; 7 positions agree with TRBD1. Per germline, CDR1 MGHRA and CDR2 YSYEKL. The CDR3 length is 15 residues. V trimming: 4 bases; J trimming: 0 bases; junction bases outside the gene matches: 6.

The V and J genes are TRBV20-1 and TRBJ2-3; a possible D gene is TRBD2 (5 bases). CDR1 and CDR2 from the germline V gene are DFQATT and SNEGSKA (reference sequence). CDR3 size: 15 residues. The V end was cut by 0 bases, the J end by 7 bases, with 17 bases between. CDR3 sequence: CSAREEFGIVNTQYF. The CDR3 region has the DNA TGCAGTGCTAGAGAAGAGTTCGGGATAGTGAATACGCAGTATTTT.

As regards this clonotype: At one end, the junction sequence differs from germline, possibly due to a read error. This chain links TRBV6-9 with TRBJ2-1, with unresolved D. The CDR3 contains 14 residues. CDR1 is MNHGY and CDR2 is SVAAGI in the germline V gene. CDR3 nucleotide sequence: TGTGCCAGCGGTTACGGTCCCGGAGTAAATGAGCAGTTCTTC. Translation: CASGYGPGVNEQFF.

Comments on this clonotype: One junction end does not reproduce the germline sequence, and a read error may be involved. The chain combines TRBV7-9 with TRBJ2-7; D call uncertain. The germline gives CDR1 SEHNR, CDR2 FQNEAQ (reference sequence). CDR3 size: 13 residues. The CDR3 DNA reads TGTGCCAGCAGACTCAGCAGCTTCTACAAGCAGTACTTC. This codes for CASRLSSFYKQYF.

This clonotype appeared many times. The V call is TRBV6-1, the J call TRBJ2-7; 7 bases line up with TRBD1. Trimming removed 5 bases from V and 2 bases from J; junction bases left unmatched: 9. CDR1 and CDR2 (germline): MNHNS, SASEGT. This CDR3 is built from 15 residues. CDR3 residues: CASSPFLTGTYEQYF. For the CDR3, the DNA is TGTGCCAGCAGTCCCTTTTTGACAGGGACCTACGAGCAGTACTTC.

V usage is TRBV28 and J usage is TRBJ2-1; 8 bases line up with TRBD2. This CDR3 spans 14 amino acids. Germline V gene lookup returns CDR1 MDHEN and CDR2 SYDVKM. The V and J ends lost 3 bases and 6 bases, in that order; junction bases with no gene match: 4. The CDR3, as DNA: TGTGCCAGCAGTTTGCGGGAGGCGAGCAATGAGCAGTTCTTC. Translating gives CASSLREASNEQFF.

The chain joins TRBV4-1 to TRBJ2-7, with D maybe TRBD2 (6 bases). Germline CDR1 and CDR2: MGHRA and YSYEKL. V dropped 2 bases and J dropped 4 bases, with 18 bases sitting between them. This CDR3 comprises 16 residues. The CDR3 protein is CASSQILVGGAYEQYF. In nucleotides, the CDR3 is TGCGCCAGCAGCCAAATCCTCGTCGGCGGGGCTTACGAGCAGTACTTC.

A few counts support this clonotype. The gene calls are TRBV5-1 and TRBJ2-7; 8 bases are a match to TRBD1. This CDR3 contains 14 residues. J gave up 2 bases and V 0 bases, and 1 base lay outside the gene matches. The V gene's germline CDR1 is SGHRS and CDR2 YFSETQ. CDR3 nucleotides: TGCGCCAGCAGCTTGGACAGGGGGACCTACGAGCAGTACTTC. It codes for CASSLDRGTYEQYF.

The table lists this clonotype with a few counts. V and J are TRBV6-5 and TRBJ2-2; 9 positions agree with TRBD1. CDR3 length: 15 residues. V gave up 7 bases and J gave up 4 bases; unmatched junction bases: 7. Germline CDR1 reads MNHEY; CDR2 reads SVGAGI. This chain's CDR3 is CASTHGQGSTGELFF. Here the CDR3 DNA reads TGTGCCAGCACCCACGGACAGGGGAGCACCGGGGAGCTGTTTTTT.

This sequence joins TRBV20-1 and TRBJ2-1; D may match TRBD1 or TRBD2 (5 bases each). Trimming cost V 2 bases and J 0 bases, with 8 bases left between them. Germline loops: CDR1 DFQATT, CDR2 SNEGSKA (reference sequence). CDR3 length: 14 amino acids. The CDR3 DNA reads TGCAGTGCTAGAAGAGGGGACTCCTACAATGAGCAGTTCTTC. It specifies CSARRGDSYNEQFF.

This clonotype was counted at least ten times. DNA for the CDR3: TGTGCCACCAGCGCGGGACTTTCAGATACGCAGTATTTT. Protein product: CATSAGLSDTQYF. The V and J genes are TRBV15 and TRBJ2-3; D perhaps matches TRBD2 (6 bases). Germline CDR1 is LNHNV and CDR2 is YYDKDF (reference sequence). V lost 5 bases, J lost 4 bases, and 10 bases lay in between. The CDR3 has 13 amino acids.

This clonotype was seen a few times. The chain is built from TRBV18 and TRBJ2-5, with 12 bases fitting TRBD1. V was pared by 3 bases and J by 6 bases, with 8 bases of the junction left unmatched. Germline V lookup: CDR1 KGHSH, CDR2 LQKENI. The CDR3 extends over 16 amino acids. This CDR3 is CASSPLPGQGAKTQYF. The CDR3, as DNA: TGTGCCAGCTCACCGCTACCGGGACAGGGGGCGAAGACCCAGTACTTC.

CDR3 in amino acids: CASEVDGPGGEQFF. Written as DNA, the CDR3 is TGTGCCAGTGAGGTAGACGGACCCGGGGGAGAGCAGTTCTTC. This chain connects TRBV12-3 or TRBV12-4 to TRBJ2-1, with D perhaps TRBD2 (6 bases). This CDR3 contains 14 residues. V lost 9 bases and J 10 bases, leaving 22 bases between the germline ends.

This clonotype was found once. A much larger clone differs from this one at a single base, so this may be a read error. The chain couples TRBV6-5 to TRBJ2-7; 7 bases fit TRBD2. The CDR3 has 13 amino acids. CDR1 MNHEY and CDR2 SVGAGI come from the germline V gene. V was pared by 11 bases and J by 3 bases, with 10 bases of the junction left unmatched. CDR3 coding DNA: TGTGCCGGCAAACGGACTAGTTTCTACGAGCAGTACTTC. This gives the protein CAGKRTSFYEQYF.

The chain uses TRBV11-2 and TRBJ1-1; D might be TRBD1 (6 bases). Germline V lookup: CDR1 SGHAT, CDR2 FQNNGV. CDR3 size: 16 residues. With 1 base removed from V and 3 bases from J, the gap between germline ends came to 15 bases. Written as DNA, the CDR3 is TGTGCCAGCAGCTTAGTTAGGACAGTGGTAGACACTGAAGCTTTCTTT. This gives the protein CASSLVRTVVDTEAFF.

The rearrangement uses TRBV10-3 and TRBJ2-1; 9 nucleotides agree with TRBD1. Germline V lookup: CDR1 ENHRY, CDR2 SYGVKD. J was trimmed by 4 bases and V by 3 bases; bases with no gene match: 7. The CDR3 is 16 residues long. CDR3 protein: CAISEVGQGDYNEQFF. The CDR3 nucleotides are TGTGCCATCAGTGAAGTGGGACAGGGCGATTACAATGAGCAGTTCTTC.

In its sample, this clonotype was seen many times. The J gene is TRBJ2-1, the V gene TRBV27; 11 positions match TRBD2. CDR1 is MNHEY, CDR2 SMNVEV, per germline (reference sequence). CDR3 size: 15 residues. V shed 5 bases and J 7 bases; nucleotides not matched to a gene: 7. The CDR3: CASSAGTSGSNEQFF. The CDR3 bases are TGTGCCAGCAGTGCCGGGACTAGCGGATCTAATGAGCAGTTCTTC.